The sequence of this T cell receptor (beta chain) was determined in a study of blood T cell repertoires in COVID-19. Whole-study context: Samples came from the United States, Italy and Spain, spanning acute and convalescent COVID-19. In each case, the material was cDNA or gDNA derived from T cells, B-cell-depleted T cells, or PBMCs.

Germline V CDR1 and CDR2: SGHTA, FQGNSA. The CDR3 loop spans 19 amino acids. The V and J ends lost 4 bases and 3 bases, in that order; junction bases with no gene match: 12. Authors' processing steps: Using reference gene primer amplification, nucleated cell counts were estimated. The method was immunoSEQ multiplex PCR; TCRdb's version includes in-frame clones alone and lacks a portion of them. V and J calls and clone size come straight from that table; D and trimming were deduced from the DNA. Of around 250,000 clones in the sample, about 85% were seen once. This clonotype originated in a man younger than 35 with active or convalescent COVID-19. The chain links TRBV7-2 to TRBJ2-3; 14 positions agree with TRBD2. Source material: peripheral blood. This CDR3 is CASSSVLGLAGVSTDTQYF. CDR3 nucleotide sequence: TGTGCCAGCAGCTCCGTTCTGGGACTAGCGGGAGTTAGTACAGATACGCAGTATTTT.